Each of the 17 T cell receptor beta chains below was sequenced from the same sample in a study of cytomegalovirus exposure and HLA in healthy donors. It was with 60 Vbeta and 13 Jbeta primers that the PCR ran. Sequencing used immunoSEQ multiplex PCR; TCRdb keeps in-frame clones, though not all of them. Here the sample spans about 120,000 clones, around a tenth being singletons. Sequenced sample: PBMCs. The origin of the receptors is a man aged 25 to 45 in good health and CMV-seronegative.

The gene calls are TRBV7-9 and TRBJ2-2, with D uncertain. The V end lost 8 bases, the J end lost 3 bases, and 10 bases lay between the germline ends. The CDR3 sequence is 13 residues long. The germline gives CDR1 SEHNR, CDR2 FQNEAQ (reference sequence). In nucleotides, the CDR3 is TGTGCCAGCGGTAGGCGGTACACCGGGGAGCTGTTTTTT. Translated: CASGRRYTGELFF.

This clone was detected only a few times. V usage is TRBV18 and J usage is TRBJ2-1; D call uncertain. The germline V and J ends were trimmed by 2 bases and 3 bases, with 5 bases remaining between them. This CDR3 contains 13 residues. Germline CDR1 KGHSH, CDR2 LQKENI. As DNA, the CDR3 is TGTGCCAGCTCACCAGAGTACTACAATGAGCAGTTCTTC. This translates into CASSPEYYNEQFF.

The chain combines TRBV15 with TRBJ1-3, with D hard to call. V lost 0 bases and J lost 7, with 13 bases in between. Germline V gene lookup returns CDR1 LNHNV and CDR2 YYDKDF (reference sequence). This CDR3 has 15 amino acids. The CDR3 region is CATSREYAGGNTIYF. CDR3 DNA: TGTGCCACCAGCAGAGAGTACGCCGGAGGGAACACCATATATTTT.

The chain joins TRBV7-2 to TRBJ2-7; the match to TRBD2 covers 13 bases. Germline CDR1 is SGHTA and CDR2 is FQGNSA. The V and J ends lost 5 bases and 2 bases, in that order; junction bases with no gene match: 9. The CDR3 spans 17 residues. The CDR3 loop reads CASSLAGLAGDPYEQYF. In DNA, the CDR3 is TGTGCCAGCAGCCTTGCCGGACTAGCGGGGGACCCCTACGAGCAGTACTTC.

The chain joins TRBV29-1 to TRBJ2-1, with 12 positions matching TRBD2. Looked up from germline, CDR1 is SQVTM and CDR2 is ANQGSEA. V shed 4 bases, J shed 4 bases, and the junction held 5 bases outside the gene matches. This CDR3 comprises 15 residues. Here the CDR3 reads CSVAVLAGGYNEQFF. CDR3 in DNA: TGCAGCGTTGCAGTACTAGCGGGGGGATACAATGAGCAGTTCTTC.

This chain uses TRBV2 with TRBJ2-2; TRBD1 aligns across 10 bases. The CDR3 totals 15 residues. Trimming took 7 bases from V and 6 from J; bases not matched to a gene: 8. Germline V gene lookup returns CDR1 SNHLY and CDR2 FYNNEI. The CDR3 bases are TGTGCCAGCAAAAGTGGACAGGGGGGCCCCGGGGAGCTGTTTTTT. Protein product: CASKSGQGGPGELFF.

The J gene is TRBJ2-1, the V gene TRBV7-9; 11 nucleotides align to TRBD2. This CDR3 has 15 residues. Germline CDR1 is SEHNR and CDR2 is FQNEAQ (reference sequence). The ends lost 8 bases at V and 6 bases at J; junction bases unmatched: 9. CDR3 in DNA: TGTGCCAGCGGAAGGGGACTAGCGGAGCCCAATGAGCAGTTCTTC. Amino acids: CASGRGLAEPNEQFF.

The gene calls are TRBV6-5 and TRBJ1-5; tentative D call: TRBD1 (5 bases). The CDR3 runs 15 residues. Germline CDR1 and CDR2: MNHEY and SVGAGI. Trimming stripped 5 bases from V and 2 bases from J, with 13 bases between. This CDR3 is CASSRGGVGNQPQHF. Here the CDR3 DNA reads TGTGCCAGCAGTCGGGGGGGGGTAGGCAATCAGCCCCAGCATTTT.

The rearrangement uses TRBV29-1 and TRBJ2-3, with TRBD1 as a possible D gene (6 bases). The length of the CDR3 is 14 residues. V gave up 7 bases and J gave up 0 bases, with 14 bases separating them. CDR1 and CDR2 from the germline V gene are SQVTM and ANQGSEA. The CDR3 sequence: CSESGTPSTDTQYF. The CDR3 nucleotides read TGCAGCGAATCCGGGACACCGAGCACAGATACGCAGTATTTT.

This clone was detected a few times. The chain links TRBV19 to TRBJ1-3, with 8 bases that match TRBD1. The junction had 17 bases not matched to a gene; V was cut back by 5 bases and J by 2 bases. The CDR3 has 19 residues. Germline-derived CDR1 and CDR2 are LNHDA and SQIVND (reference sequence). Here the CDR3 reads CASSVKKTGAPGAGNTIYF. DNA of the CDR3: TGTGCCAGTAGTGTAAAGAAGACAGGGGCACCGGGGGCTGGAAACACCATATATTTT.

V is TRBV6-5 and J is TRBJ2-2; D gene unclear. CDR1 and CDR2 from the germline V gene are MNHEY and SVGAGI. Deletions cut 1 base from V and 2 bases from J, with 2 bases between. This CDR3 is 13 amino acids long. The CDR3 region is CASSYLNTGELFF. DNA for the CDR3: TGTGCCAGCAGTTACTTAAACACCGGGGAGCTGTTTTTT.

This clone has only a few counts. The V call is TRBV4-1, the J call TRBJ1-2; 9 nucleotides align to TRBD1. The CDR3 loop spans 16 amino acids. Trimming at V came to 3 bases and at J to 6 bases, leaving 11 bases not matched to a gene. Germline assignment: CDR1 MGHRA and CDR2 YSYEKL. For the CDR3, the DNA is TGCGCCAGCAGCCAGGCAACAGGGGGCGCAAGGAATGGCTACACCTTC. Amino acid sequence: CASSQATGGARNGYTF.

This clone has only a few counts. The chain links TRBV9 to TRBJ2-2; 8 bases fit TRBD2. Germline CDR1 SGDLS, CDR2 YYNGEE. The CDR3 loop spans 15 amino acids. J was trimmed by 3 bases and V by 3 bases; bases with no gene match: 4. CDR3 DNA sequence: TGTGCCAGCAGCGAGCGGACTAGCTACACCGGGGAGCTGTTTTTT. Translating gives CASSERTSYTGELFF.

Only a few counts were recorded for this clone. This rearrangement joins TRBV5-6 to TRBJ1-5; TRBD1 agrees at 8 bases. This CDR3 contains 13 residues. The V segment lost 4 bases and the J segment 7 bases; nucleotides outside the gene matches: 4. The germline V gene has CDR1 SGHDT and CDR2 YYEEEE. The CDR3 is CASSLDRVQPQHF. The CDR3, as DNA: TGTGCCAGCAGCCTGGACAGGGTACAGCCCCAGCATTTT.

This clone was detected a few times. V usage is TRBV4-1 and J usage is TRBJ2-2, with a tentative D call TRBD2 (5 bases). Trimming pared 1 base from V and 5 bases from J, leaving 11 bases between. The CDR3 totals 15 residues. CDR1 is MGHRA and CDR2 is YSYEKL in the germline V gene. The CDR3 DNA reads TGCGCCAGCAGCCAAGGGATACGAGGGACCGGGGAGCTGTTTTTT. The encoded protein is CASSQGIRGTGELFF.

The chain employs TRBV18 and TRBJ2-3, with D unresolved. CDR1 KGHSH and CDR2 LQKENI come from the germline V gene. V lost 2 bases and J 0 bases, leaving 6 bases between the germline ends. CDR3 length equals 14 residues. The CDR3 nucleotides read TGTGCCAGCTCACCAGGGCTTAGCACAGATACGCAGTATTTT. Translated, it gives CASSPGLSTDTQYF.

CDR3 loop: CASSPRGGHEQFF. Written as DNA, the CDR3 is TGTGCCAGCAGCCCCCGGGGTGGGCATGAGCAGTTCTTC. J is TRBJ2-1 and V is TRBV11-2; D is perhaps TRBD2 (5 bases). The CDR3 loop spans 13 amino acids. The germline V gene encodes CDR1 SGHAT and CDR2 FQNNGV. V dropped 5 bases and J dropped 8 bases, with 13 bases sitting between them. The complete variable domain, with remaining parts taken from reference TRBV11-2 and TRBJ2-1, reads EAGVAQSPRYKIIEKRQSVAFWCNPISGHATLYWYQQILGQGPKLLIQFQNNGVVDDSQLPKDRFSAERLKGVDSTLKIQPAKLEDSAVYLCASSPRGGHEQFFGPGTRLTVL.